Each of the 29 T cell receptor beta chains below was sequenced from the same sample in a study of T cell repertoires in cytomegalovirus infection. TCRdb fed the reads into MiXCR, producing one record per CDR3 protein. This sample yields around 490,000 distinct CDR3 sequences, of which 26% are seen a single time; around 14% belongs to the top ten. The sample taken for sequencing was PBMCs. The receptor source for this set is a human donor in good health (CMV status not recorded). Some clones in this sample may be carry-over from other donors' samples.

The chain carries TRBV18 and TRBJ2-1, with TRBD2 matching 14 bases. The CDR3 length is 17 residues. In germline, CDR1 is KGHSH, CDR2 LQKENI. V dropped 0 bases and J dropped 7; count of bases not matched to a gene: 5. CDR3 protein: CASSPPGLAGAKNEQFF. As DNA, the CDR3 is TGTGCCAGCTCACCACCGGGACTAGCGGGAGCAAAGAATGAGCAGTTCTTC.

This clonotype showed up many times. The CDR3 spells CASSPEVSLQETQYF. The CDR3, as DNA: TGTGCCAGCAGCCCCGAGGTTAGCCTCCAAGAGACCCAGTACTTC. V usage is TRBV7-2 and J usage is TRBJ2-5; D is undetermined. Between the trimmed V and J ends, which lost 5 bases and 1 base, there was a span of 14 bases. CDR1 is SGHTA, CDR2 FQGNSA, per germline. The CDR3 consists of 15 residues.

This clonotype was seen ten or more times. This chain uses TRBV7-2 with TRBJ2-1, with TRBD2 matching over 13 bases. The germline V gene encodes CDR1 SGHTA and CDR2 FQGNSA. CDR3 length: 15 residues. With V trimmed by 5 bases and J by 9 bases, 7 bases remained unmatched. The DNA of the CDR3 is TGTGCCAGCAGCGCCGGACTAGCGGGAGTGGGTGAGCAGTTCTTC. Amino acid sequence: CASSAGLAGVGEQFF.

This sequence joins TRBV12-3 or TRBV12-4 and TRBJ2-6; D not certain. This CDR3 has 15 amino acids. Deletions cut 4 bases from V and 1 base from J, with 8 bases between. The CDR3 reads CASSSRKSGANVLTF. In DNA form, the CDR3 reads TGTGCCAGCAGTTCCAGGAAATCTGGGGCCAACGTCCTGACTTTC.

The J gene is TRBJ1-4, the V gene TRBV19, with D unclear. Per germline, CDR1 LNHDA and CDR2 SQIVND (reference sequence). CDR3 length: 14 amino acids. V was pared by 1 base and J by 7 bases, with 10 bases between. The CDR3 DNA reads TGTGCCAGTAGTATAGGACCCATGGGTGAAAAACTGTTTTTT. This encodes CASSIGPMGEKLFF.

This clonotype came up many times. This CDR3 is CASSLAPGAADTQYF. The CDR3 DNA reads as TGTGCCAGCAGCTTAGCTCCCGGGGCTGCAGATACGCAGTATTTT. The rearrangement uses TRBV7-7 and TRBJ2-3, with D possibly being TRBD1 or TRBD2 (5 bases each). CDR3 length: 15 amino acids. V was shortened by 0 bases and J by 4 bases, with 11 bases between the two germline ends. Germline CDR1 SSHAT, CDR2 FNYEAQ (reference sequence).

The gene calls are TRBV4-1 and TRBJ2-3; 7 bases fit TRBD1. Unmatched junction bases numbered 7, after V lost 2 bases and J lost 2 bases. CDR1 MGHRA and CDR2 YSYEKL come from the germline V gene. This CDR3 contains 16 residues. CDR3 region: CASSQLDRRYTDTQYF. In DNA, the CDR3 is TGCGCCAGCAGCCAATTGGACAGGCGATACACAGATACGCAGTATTTT.

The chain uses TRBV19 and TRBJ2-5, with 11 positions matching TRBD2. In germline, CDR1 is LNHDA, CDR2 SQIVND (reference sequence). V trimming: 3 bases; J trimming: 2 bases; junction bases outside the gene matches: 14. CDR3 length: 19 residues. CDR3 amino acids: CASSIRSGGLAGVQETQYF. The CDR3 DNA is TGTGCCAGTAGTATTAGAAGTGGAGGACTAGCGGGTGTACAAGAGACCCAGTACTTC. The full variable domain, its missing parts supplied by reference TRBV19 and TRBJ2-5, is DGGITQSPKYLFRKEGQNVTLSCEQNLNHDAMYWYRQDPGQGLRLIYYSQIVNDFQKGDIAEGYSVSREKKESFPLTVTSAQKNPTAFYLCASSIRSGGLAGVQETQYFGPGTRLLVL.

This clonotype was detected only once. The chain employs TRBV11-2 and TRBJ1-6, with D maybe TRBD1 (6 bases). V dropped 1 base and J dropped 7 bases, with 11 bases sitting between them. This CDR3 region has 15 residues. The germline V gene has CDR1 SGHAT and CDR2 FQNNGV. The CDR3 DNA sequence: TGTGCCAGCAGCTTAGTTCCAGGGGTAAATTCACCCCTCCACTTT. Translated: CASSLVPGVNSPLHF.

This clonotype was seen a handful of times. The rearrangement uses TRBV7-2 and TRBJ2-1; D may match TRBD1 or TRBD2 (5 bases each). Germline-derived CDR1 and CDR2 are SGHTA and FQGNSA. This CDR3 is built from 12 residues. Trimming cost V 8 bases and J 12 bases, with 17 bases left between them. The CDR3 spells CASGRDPPGQFF. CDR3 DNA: TGTGCCAGCGGAAGGGACCCACCGGGGCAGTTCTTC.

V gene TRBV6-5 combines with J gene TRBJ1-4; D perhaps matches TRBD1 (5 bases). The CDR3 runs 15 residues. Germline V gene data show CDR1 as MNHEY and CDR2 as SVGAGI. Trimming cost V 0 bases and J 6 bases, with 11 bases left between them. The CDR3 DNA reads TGTGCCAGCAGTTACTCCTGGGGAGGGGATGAAAAACTGTTTTTT. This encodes CASSYSWGGDEKLFF.

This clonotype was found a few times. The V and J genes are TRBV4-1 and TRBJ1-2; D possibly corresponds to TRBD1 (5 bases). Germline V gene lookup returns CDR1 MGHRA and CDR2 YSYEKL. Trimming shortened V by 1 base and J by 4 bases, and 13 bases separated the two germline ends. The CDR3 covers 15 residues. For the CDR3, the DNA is TGCGCCAGCAGCCAAGTGTTGCAGGGAAGCTATGGCTACACCTTC. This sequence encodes CASSQVLQGSYGYTF.

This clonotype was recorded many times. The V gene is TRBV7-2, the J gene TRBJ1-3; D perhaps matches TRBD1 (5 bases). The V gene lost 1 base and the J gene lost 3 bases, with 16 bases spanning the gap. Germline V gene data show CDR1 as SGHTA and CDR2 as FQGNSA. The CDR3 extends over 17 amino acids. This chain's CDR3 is CASSLVAGGSGGNTIYF. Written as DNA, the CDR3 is TGTGCCAGCAGCTTAGTCGCGGGGGGGAGTGGTGGAAACACCATATATTTT.

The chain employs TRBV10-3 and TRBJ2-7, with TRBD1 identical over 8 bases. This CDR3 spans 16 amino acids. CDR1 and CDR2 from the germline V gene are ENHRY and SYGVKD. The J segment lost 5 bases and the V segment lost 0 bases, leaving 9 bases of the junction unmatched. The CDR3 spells CAISESLRSGGDEQYV. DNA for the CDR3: TGTGCCATCAGTGAGTCCCTTAGGTCAGGGGGCGACGAGCAGTACGTC.

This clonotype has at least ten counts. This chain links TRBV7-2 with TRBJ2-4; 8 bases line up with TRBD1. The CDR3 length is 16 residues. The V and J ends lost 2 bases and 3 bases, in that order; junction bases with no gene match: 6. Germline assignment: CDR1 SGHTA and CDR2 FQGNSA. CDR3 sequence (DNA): TGTGCCAGCAGCTTAAGGGCAGGGGGCGGCAAAAACATTCAGTACTTC. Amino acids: CASSLRAGGGKNIQYF. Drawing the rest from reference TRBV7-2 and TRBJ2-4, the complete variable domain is GAGVSQSPSNKVTEKGKDVELRCDPISGHTALYWYRQSLGQGLEFLIYFQGNSAPDKSGLPSDRFSAERTGGSVSTLTIQRTQQEDSAVYLCASSLRAGGGKNIQYFGAGTRLSVL.

For the CDR3, the DNA is TGCGCCAGCAGTCAACCCCAGGGGGGCTCCTATAATTCACCCCTCCACTTT. This translates into CASSQPQGGSYNSPLHF. This chain connects TRBV23-1 to TRBJ1-6; 7 bases match TRBD1. TRBV23-1 is an ORF for which the function is uncertain. CDR3 length: 17 residues. Unmatched junction bases numbered 4, after V lost 2 bases and J lost 0 bases.

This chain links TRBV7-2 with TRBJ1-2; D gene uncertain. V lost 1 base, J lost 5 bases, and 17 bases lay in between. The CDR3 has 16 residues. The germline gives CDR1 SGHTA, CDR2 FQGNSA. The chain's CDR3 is CASSLVATLGDYGYTF. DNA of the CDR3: TGTGCCAGCAGCTTAGTGGCTACTCTGGGCGATTATGGCTACACCTTC. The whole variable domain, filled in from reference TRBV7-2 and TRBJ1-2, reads GAGVSQSPSNKVTEKGKDVELRCDPISGHTALYWYRQSLGQGLEFLIYFQGNSAPDKSGLPSDRFSAERTGGSVSTLTIQRTQQEDSAVYLCASSLVATLGDYGYTFGSGTRLTVV.

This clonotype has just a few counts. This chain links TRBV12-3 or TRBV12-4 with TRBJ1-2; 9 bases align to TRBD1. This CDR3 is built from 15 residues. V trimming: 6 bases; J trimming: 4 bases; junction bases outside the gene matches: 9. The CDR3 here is CASSLTGGGSYGYTF. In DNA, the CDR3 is TGTGCCAGCAGCTTGACAGGGGGAGGAAGCTATGGCTACACCTTC.

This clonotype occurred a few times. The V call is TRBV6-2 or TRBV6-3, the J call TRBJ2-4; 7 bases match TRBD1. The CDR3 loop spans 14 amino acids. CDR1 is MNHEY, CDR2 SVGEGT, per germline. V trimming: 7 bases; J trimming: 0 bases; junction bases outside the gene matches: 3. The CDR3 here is CASNNRGAKNIQYF. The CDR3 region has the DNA TGTGCCAGCAATAACAGGGGAGCCAAAAACATTCAGTACTTC.

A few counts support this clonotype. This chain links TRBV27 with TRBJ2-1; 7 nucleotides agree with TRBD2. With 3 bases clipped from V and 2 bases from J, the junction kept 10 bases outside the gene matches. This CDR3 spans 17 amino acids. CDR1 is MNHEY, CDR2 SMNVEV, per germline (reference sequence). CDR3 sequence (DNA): TGTGCCAGCAGTTTTGTGCGGGCTAGCGGAGCCTACAATGAGCAGTTCTTC. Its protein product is CASSFVRASGAYNEQFF.

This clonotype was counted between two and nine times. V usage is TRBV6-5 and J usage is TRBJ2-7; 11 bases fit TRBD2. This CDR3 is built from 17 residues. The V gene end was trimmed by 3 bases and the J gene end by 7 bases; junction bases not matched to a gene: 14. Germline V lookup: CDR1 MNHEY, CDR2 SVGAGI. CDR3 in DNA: TGTGCCAGCAGTTATACCCAAGGGGGACTAGCGGTAAATGAGCAGTACTTC. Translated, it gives CASSYTQGGLAVNEQYF.

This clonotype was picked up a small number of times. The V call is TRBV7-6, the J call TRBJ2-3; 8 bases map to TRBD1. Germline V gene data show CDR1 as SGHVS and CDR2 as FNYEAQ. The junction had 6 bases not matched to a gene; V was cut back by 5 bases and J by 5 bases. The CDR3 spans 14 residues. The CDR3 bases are TGTGCCAGCAGCCCGGACAGGGTGGGAGATACGCAGTATTTT. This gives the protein CASSPDRVGDTQYF.

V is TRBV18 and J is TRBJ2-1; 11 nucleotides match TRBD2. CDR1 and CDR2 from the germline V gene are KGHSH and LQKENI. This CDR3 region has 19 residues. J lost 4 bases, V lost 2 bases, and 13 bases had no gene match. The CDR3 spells CASSPFVAGGPRGYNEQFF. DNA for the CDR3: TGTGCCAGCTCACCATTCGTAGCGGGAGGGCCGCGGGGTTACAATGAGCAGTTCTTC.

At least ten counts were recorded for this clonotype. CDR3 sequence: CASSLVNRLERYTDTQYF. In DNA form, the CDR3 reads TGTGCCAGCAGCTTAGTTAACCGGCTTGAGCGTTACACAGATACGCAGTATTTT. This chain joins TRBV7-2 and TRBJ2-3; D unclear. This CDR3 has 18 amino acids. CDR1 SGHTA and CDR2 FQGNSA come from the germline V gene. Trimming took 1 base from V and 2 from J, leaving 19 bases between them.

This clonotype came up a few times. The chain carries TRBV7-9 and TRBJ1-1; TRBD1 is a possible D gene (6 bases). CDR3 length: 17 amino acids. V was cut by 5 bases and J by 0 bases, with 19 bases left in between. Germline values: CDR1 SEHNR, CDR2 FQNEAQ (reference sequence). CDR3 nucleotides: TGTGCCAGCAGCCTCGGGGCAGGGACAATGATGAACACTGAAGCTTTCTTT. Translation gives CASSLGAGTMMNTEAFF.

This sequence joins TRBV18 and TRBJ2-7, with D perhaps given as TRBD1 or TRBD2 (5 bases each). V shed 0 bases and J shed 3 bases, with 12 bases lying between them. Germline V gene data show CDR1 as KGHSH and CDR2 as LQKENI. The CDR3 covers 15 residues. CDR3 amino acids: CASSPPSRAGYEQYF. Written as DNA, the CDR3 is TGTGCCAGCTCACCACCGTCCAGGGCGGGCTACGAGCAGTACTTC.

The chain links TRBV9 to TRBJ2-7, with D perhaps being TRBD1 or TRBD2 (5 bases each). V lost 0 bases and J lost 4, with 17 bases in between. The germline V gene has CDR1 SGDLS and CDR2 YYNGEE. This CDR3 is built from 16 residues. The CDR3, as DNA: TGTGCCAGCAGCGTAGGACCCCTGGAGTGGGGGTACGAGCAGTACGTC. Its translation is CASSVGPLEWGYEQYV.

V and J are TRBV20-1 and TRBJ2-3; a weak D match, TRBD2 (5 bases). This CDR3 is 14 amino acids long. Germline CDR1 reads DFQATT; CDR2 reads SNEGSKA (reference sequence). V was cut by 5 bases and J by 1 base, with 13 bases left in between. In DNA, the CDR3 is TGCAGTGCTTCCGTTAGCGATCGCACAGATACGCAGTATTTT. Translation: CSASVSDRTDTQYF.

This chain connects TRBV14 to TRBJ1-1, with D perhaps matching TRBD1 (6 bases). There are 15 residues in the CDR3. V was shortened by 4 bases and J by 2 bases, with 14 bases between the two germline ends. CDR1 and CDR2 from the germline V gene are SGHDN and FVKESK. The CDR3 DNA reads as TGTGCCAGCAGCCCTACAGGGAGGGGTAACACTGAAGCTTTCTTT. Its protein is CASSPTGRGNTEAFF.